These T cell receptor beta chains were read from a single sample in a study of T cell changes during pregnancy in multiple sclerosis. Clones were sequenced by immunoSEQ multiplex PCR, and TCRdb holds only the in-frame ones, with some missing. The sample includes roughly 17,000 clones, 88% of them seen just once. The sample consisted of CD8+ T cells from peripheral blood mononuclear cells, taken after pregnancy. The receptors were gathered from a female donor in good health, enrolled as a control in a pregnancy study. CDR3s include the opening cysteine and the closing phenylalanine or tryptophan. A D gene is named only where the DNA matches it firmly. Size is stated for part of the rows, as once, few or many counts, or as a class when the clone is expanded.

v_call,d_call,j_call,clone_size,cdr3_nt,cdr3_aa
TRBV19,NA,TRBJ2-5,once,TGTGCCAGTAGTATAGGACAGTACGGGTTAGAGACCCAGTACTTC,CASSIGQYGLETQYF
TRBV2,NA,TRBJ2-2,NA,TGTGCCAGCAGTACCTCGCGTGAACCGGGGGAGCTGTTTTTT,CASSTSREPGELFF
TRBV4-1,NA,TRBJ2-7,NA,TGCGCCAGCAGCCAAGCGATGAACGGGGCCTACGAGCAGTACTTC,CASSQAMNGAYEQYF
TRBV28,NA,TRBJ2-6,NA,TGTGCCAGCAGTTCCATCGACCTAGGGGACTCTGGGGCCAACGTCCTGACTTTC,CASSSIDLGDSGANVLTF
TRBV28,TRBD2,TRBJ2-7,NA,TGTGCCAGCAGTTACGCTAGCGGGAGGGGATCCTACGAGCAGTACTTC,CASSYASGRGSYEQYF
TRBV18,TRBD2,TRBJ2-3,NA,TGTGCCAGCTCACGGACTAGCGGGAGCACAGATACGCAGTATTTT,CASSRTSGSTDTQYF
TRBV6-4,TRBD2,TRBJ2-1,few,TGTGCCAGCAGTGAGACTAGCGTCAATGAGCAGTTCTTC,CASSETSVNEQFF
TRBV6-1,NA,TRBJ1-5,NA,TGTGCCAGCAGTACAGCTAAGGGGGGGTATCAGCCCCAGCATTTT,CASSTAKGGYQPQHF
TRBV28,NA,TRBJ2-1,NA,TGTGCCAGTACCCTCAGCTCCTACAATGAGCAGTTCTTC,CASTLSSYNEQFF
TRBV19,TRBD1,TRBJ2-3,once,TGTGCCAGCGAAGGACAGGGCGCAGATACGCAGTATTTT,CASEGQGADTQYF
TRBV7-2,NA,TRBJ2-7,NA,TGTGCCAGCAGCTCAGGGGTCGGGAGGGAGCAGTACTTC,CASSSGVGREQYF
TRBV4-1,NA,TRBJ2-1,NA,TGCGCCAGCAGCCAAGAGAGACGGGACAATGAGCAGTTCTTC,CASSQERRDNEQFF
TRBV29-1,NA,TRBJ2-7,NA,TGCAGTGCCCAACAAAACACCTACGAGCAGTACTTC,CSAQQNTYEQYF
TRBV6-1,TRBD1,TRBJ2-5,medium-sized,TGTGCCAGCACAGGGACAGAACAAGAGACCCAGTACTTC,CASTGTEQETQYF
TRBV7-6,TRBD2,TRBJ2-3,once,TGTGCCAGCAGCCCAAGCGGGGTCAACACAGATACGCAGTATTTT,CASSPSGVNTDTQYF
TRBV27,NA,TRBJ2-1,NA,TGTGCCAGCAGTGACCAATATGGTGTAGAGGATGAGCAGTTCTTC,CASSDQYGVEDEQFF
TRBV15,NA,TRBJ2-2,NA,TGTGCCACCAGCCCCACGGAGGATACCGCCGGGGAGCTGTTTTTT,CATSPTEDTAGELFF
TRBV2,NA,TRBJ2-7,NA,TGTGCCAGCAGTTCCTCTTACGACAAGCCCTCCTACGAGCAGTACTTC,CASSSSYDKPSYEQYF
TRBV28,TRBD2,TRBJ2-1,NA,TGTGCCAGCAGTGTAGGGGGGGGATTAGCGGGAGGAAGGAATGAGCAGTTCTTC,CASSVGGGLAGGRNEQFF
TRBV6-4,NA,TRBJ2-2,once,TGTGCCAGCAGTGACGGGGCAGCCGGGGAGCTGTTTTTT,CASSDGAAGELFF
TRBV5-6,TRBD2,TRBJ2-7,NA,TGTGCCAGCAGCTTGGAGGGAGGGGGACTAGCGGGAGGGAAGGTCGAGCAGTACTTC,CASSLEGGGLAGGKVEQYF
TRBV29-1,TRBD2,TRBJ2-3,NA,TGCACCATCGGCCAGGGAGGGTTTTCAGATACGCAGTATTTT,CTIGQGGFSDTQYF
TRBV10-3,NA,TRBJ2-7,NA,TGTGCCATCACCACTACAGGGAAAACCTACGAGCAGTACTTC,CAITTTGKTYEQYF
TRBV27,NA,TRBJ1-1,NA,TGTGCCAGCAGTTGGGGACAGAACACTGAAGCTTTCTTT,CASSWGQNTEAFF
TRBV7-9,NA,TRBJ1-5,NA,TGTGCCAGCAGCGAAGCGGGGTTCAATCAGCCCCAGCATTTT,CASSEAGFNQPQHF
TRBV20-1,TRBD1,TRBJ1-2,NA,TGCAGTGCTAGAGATACGGGGACAGACACCTTC,CSARDTGTDTF
TRBV19,NA,TRBJ2-1,NA,TGTGCCAGTAGCCCAGGACAGTTCAATGAGCAGTTCTTC,CASSPGQFNEQFF
TRBV28,TRBD1,TRBJ2-7,NA,TGTGCCAGCAGTCCGACCGAGGGACAGGGGGTTTACGAGCAGTACTTC,CASSPTEGQGVYEQYF
TRBV19,TRBD1,TRBJ1-2,NA,TGTGCCAGTAGCCCAGGGGGGAGGTCGTCGAGCGGCTACACCTTC,CASSPGGRSSSGYTF
TRBV7-3,TRBD2,TRBJ2-1,few,TGTGCCAGCAGCTCAGACGGGACTACCGGGAATGAGCAGTTCTTC,CASSSDGTTGNEQFF
TRBV7-9,NA,TRBJ2-5,NA,TGTGCCAGCAGCCCGAGGGTGGGAGCGGGCAACCAAGAGACCCAGTACTTC,CASSPRVGAGNQETQYF
TRBV30,NA,TRBJ2-3,NA,TGTGCCTGGCAGGGGGGCTCAGCGAGCACAGATACGCAGTATTTT,CAWQGGSASTDTQYF
TRBV28,NA,TRBJ1-2,NA,TGTGCCAGCAGTAATCCGGTCCTAAGCGGTGGCTACACCTTC,CASSNPVLSGGYTF
TRBV10-1,TRBD1,TRBJ1-1,NA,TGCGCCAGCAGTGAAGGGACAGTCATGAACACTGAAGCTTTCTTT,CASSEGTVMNTEAFF
TRBV29-1,NA,TRBJ1-1,NA,TGCAGCGCCAGAGATCCGACAAACACTGAAGCTTTCTTT,CSARDPTNTEAFF
TRBV15,TRBD1,TRBJ2-3,once,TGTGCCACCAGCAGAGGCCGGACAGGGGATCTATCAGATACGCAGTATTTT,CATSRGRTGDLSDTQYF
TRBV28,TRBD2,TRBJ2-1,NA,TGTGCCAGCAGTCCCACGGGGGGGGGAGATTGGGCCAATGAGCAGTTCTTC,CASSPTGGGDWANEQFF
TRBV9,TRBD2,TRBJ2-3,NA,TGTGCCAGCAGCGTAGAGGATAGCGGGGGTAGCACAGATACGCAGTATTTT,CASSVEDSGGSTDTQYF
TRBV5-4,NA,TRBJ2-3,NA,TGTGCCAGCAGCTTTGTGTCGGACAACACAGATACGCAGTATTTT,CASSFVSDNTDTQYF
TRBV19,TRBD1,TRBJ1-2,NA,TGTGCCAGTCGGGAGACAGGGGGAGGCTATGGCTACACCTTC,CASRETGGGYGYTF
TRBV6-6,TRBD2,TRBJ2-7,NA,TGTGCCAGCAGTTACGCAGAGACTAGCTTCAACGAGCAGTACTTC,CASSYAETSFNEQYF
TRBV7-9,NA,TRBJ2-5,NA,TGTGCCAGCAGTTCCGGGACAAACCAAGAGACCCAGTACTTC,CASSSGTNQETQYF
TRBV5-6,TRBD2,TRBJ2-5,NA,TGTGCCAGCAGCTTGAGGGAGAGCGGGGGGGCAGAGACCCAGTACTTC,CASSLRESGGAETQYF
TRBV6-4,NA,TRBJ1-1,NA,TGTGCCAGCCGTGGGAGAAGAGAAGCTTTCTTT,CASRGRREAFF
TRBV7-8,NA,TRBJ2-1,few,TGTGCCAGCAGCTCCATGAGGGACAAAGATGAGCAGTTCTTC,CASSSMRDKDEQFF
TRBV6-1,NA,TRBJ1-5,NA,TGTGCCAGCAGTGAATTGGCAGGGGAGAACAATCAGCCCCAGCATTTT,CASSELAGENNQPQHF
TRBV5-4,NA,TRBJ1-1,NA,TGTGCCAGCAGCTGGGGCCTCGAAGAAGCTTTCTTT,CASSWGLEEAFF
TRBV19,TRBD1,TRBJ2-7,NA,TGTGCCAGTAGTTCCGGGACAGAATCCGAGCAGTACTTC,CASSSGTESEQYF
TRBV27,TRBD1,TRBJ2-2,NA,TGTGCCAGCAGCACGACAGGGAACCCCGGGGAGCTGTTTTTT,CASSTTGNPGELFF
TRBV6-5,NA,TRBJ1-1,few,TGTGCCAGCTCATCGGGAGACACTGAAGCTTTCTTT,CASSSGDTEAFF